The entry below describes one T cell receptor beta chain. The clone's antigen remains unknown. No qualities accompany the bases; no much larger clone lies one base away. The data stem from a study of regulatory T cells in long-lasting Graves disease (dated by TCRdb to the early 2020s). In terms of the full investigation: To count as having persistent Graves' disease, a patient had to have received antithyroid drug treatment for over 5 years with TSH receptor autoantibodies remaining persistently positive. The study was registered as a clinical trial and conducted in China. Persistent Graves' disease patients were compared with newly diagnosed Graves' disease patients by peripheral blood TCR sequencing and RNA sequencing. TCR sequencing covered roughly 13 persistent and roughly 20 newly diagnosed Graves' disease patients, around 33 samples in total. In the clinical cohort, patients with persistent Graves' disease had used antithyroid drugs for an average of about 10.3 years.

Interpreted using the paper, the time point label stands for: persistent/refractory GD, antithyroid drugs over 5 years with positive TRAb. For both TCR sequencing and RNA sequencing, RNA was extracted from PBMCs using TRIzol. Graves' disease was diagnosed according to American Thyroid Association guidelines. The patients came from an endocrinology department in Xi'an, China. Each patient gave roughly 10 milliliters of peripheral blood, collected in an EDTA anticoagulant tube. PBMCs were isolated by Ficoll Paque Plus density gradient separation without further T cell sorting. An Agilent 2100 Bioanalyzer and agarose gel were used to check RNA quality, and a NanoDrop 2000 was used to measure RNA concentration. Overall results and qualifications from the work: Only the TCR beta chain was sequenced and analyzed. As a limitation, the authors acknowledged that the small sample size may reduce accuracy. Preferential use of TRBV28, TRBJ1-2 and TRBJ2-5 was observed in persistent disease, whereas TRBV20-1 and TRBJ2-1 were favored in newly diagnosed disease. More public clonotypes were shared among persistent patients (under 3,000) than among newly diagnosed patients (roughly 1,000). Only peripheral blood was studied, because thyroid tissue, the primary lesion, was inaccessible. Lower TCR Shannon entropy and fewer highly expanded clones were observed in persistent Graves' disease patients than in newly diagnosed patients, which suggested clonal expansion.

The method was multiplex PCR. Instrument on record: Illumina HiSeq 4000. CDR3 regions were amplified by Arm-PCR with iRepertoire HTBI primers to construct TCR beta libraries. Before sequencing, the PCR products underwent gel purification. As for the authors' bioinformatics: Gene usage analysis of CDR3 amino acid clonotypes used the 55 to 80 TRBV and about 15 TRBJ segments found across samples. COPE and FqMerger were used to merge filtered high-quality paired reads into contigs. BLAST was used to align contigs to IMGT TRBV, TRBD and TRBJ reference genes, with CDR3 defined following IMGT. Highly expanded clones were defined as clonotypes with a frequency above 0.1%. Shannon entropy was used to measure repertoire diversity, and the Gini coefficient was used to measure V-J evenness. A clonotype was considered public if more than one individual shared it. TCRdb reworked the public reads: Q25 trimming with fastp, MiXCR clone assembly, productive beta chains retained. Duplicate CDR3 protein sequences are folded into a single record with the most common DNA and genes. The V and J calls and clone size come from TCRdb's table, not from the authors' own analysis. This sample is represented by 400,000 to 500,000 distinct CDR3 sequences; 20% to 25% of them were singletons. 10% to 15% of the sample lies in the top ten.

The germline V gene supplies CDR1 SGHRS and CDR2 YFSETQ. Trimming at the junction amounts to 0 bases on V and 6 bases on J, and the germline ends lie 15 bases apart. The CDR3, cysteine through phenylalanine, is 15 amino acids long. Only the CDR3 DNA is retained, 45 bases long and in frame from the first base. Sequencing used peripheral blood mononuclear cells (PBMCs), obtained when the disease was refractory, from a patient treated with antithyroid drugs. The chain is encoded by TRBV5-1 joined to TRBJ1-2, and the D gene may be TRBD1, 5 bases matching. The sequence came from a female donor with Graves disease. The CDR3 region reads CASSLASSQGNGYTF. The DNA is TGCGCCAGCAGCTTGGCCAGTTCGCAGGGAAATGGCTACACCTTC.